This paragraph reports one T cell receptor (beta chain). Its antigen remains unidentified. The sample holds no much larger clone one base away, and base qualities are not on file. The donors were 40 or so Caucasian individuals from Russia, aged 6 to 90 years, who were systemically healthy. Each donor gave around 9.5 milliliters of peripheral blood, collected into EDTA-treated Vacutainer tubes. PBMCs were isolated by Ficoll-Paque density-gradient centrifugation, with at least 6 million obtained per sample. Trizol reagent was used to extract total RNA from PBMCs, with at least 5 micrograms per sample. Naive CD45RAhigh/CD27high T cell percentages were measured by flow cytometry on a PBMC aliquot from every donor. Receptor libraries were prepared by 5' RACE. The run used an Illumina HiSeq 2500. A second PCR of about 6 to 11 cycles was run with a J-beta primer mix and a sample-barcoded 5' primer. A unique molecular identifier was introduced onto each TCR beta cDNA molecule by a template-switch 5' adaptor carrying 12 random nucleotides. Each sample yielded at least 2.5 million CDR3-containing paired-end reads. All of the RNA was converted into first-strand cDNA using the Mint cDNA synthesis kit, with a TRBC-specific oligonucleotide serving as the primer. Following uracil-DNA glycosylase treatment, all cDNA underwent a first 18-cycle PCR with the universal primers M1SS and BC2_uni_R. In the authors' own workflow: For normalization, 1 million high-quality reads, each with a distinct molecular identifier, were randomly selected from each sample. Instead of being binned into consensus sequences, reads with shared molecular identifiers were discarded. MiTCR, run with a Q25 quality threshold and the strictest error-elimination algorithm, handled CDR3 identification, clonotype clustering and error correction. Lower-bound total TCR beta diversity was estimated with a nonparametric unseen species model using Euler transformation. Using fastp at Q25 and MiXCR, TCRdb reprocessed the public reads and kept productive beta chains. Records with the same CDR3 protein are collapsed into one entry carrying the most frequent genes and DNA. V and J calls and clone size were set by TCRdb, not the authors. Across this sample there are about 720,000 distinct CDR3 sequences, with about 20% seen only once. The ten largest clones capture around 22% of the sample.

The source of the sample is a study of blood T cells in healthy people across ages (dated by TCRdb to the mid-2010s). Study-wide context: Template switching captured roughly one uniquely barcoded TCR beta cDNA molecule per two T cells in model experiments. Donors of different ages were randomly distributed across sequencing lanes to avoid experimental bias. Two additional independent replicas of 1 million unique cDNA reads from the same blood draw were analyzed for two donors (one aged 18 to 29 and one aged 80 or older). Using deep sequencing normalized with unique cDNA molecular identifiers, the study measured how TCR beta repertoire diversity changes with age. Four age groups were formed from the donors: young (average approximately 15 years), middle-aged (approximately 40), aged (about 62) and long-lived (around 82).

The CDR3, cysteine through phenylalanine, is 13 amino acids long. Here the CDR3 DNA is all that survives: 39 bases in frame from base 1. The germline V gene yields MDHEN for CDR1 and SYDVKM for CDR2. V and J lose 7 bases and 5 bases, and a span of 12 bases separates them. What the study reported, not specific to this receptor: Estimates of total diversity based on one million sequenced T cells were regarded as lower bounds and as underestimates. Since profiling was done on bulk unsorted PBMCs, naive and antigen-experienced compartments could not be conclusively compared. A strong correlation was found between observed TCR beta diversity and the percentage of naive T cells measured by flow cytometry. Donor CMV infection status was unknown, potentially confounding age-related changes in expanded clonotypes. As age increased, observed TCR beta diversity per million T cells dropped in a roughly linear way, and a significant reduction was already evident by age about 40. Compared with the aged group, more naive CD4+ T cells, fewer expanded clones and increased TCR diversity were shown by the long-lived group, suggesting age selection.

This TCR was sampled from an older man in good health. The rearrangement joined TRBV28 to TRBJ1-5; the D gene lacks a confident call. The sequencing input was blood. The DNA sequence is given as TGTGCCAGCAATAGCGGGGTTCATCAGCCCCAGCATTTT. This sequence encodes CASNSGVHQPQHF. Joined to the reference TRBV28 and TRBJ1-5 proteins, this CDR3 gives the full variable domain: DVKVTQSSRYLVKRTGEKVFLECVQDMDHENMFWYRQDPGLGLRLIYFSYDVKMKEKGDIPEGYSVSREKKERFSLILESASTNQTSMYLCASNSGVHQPQHFGDGTRLSIL.